This T cell receptor (beta chain) is from a study of Tregs in tolerant kidney transplant recipients. Broader study findings: Biological reproducibility was not directly addressed, but technical replication error appeared minimal.

TCRdb keeps only in-frame clones here, not all; method: immunoSEQ multiplex PCR. The repertoire holds some 68,000 clones, with roughly 84% as singletons. The CDR3 contains 12 residues. V gave up 11 bases and J gave up 6 bases, with 17 bases separating them. Per germline, CDR1 SNHLY and CDR2 FYNNEI. As concerns this clone: Its antigen is not identified.

Thawed PBMCs were FACS-sorted into unstimulated CD4+CD25+CD127- regulatory T cells, CD4+CD25- non-regulatory cells, CD4 and CD8 cells. Sequenced sample: CD4+ T cells from blood. This TCR came from a human donor in good health. This chain connects TRBV2 to TRBJ2-7; D call uncertain. CDR3 sequence (DNA): TGTGCCGTAGGTGTCCCCCTACGCGAGCAGTACTTC. This sequence encodes CAVGVPLREQYF.